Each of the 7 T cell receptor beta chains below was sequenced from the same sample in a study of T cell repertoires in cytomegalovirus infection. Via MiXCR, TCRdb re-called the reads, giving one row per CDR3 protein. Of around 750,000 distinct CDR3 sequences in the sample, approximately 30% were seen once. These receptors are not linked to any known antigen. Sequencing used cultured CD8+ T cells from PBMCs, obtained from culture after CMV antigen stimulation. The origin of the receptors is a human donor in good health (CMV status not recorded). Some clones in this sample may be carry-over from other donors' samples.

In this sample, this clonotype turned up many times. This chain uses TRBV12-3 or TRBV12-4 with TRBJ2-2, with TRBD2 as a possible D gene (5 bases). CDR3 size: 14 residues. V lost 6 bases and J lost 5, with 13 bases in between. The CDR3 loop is CASSSGSGTGELFF. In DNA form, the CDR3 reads TGTGCCAGCAGCTCAGGATCGGGAACCGGGGAGCTGTTTTTT.

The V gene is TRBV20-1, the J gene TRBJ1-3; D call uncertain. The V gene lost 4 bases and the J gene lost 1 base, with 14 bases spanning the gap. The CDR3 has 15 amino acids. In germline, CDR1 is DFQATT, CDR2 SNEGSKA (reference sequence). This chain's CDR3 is CSANPRPTSGNTIYF. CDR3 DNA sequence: TGCAGTGCTAACCCCAGGCCCACTTCTGGAAACACCATATATTTT.

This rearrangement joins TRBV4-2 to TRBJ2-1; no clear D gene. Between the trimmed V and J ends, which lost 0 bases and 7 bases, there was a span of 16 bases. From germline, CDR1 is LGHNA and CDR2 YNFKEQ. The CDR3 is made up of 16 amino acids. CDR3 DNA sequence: TGTGCCAGCAGCCAAGATCGTTTGGGCAGGAAAAATGAGCAGTTCTTC. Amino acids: CASSQDRLGRKNEQFF.

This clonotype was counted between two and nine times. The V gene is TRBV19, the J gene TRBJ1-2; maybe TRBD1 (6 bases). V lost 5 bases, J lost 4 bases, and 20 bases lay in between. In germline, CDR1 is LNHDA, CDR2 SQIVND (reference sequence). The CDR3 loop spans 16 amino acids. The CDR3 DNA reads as TGTGCCAGTAGTGTTGGGGGGCAGGAGCTTGTCTATGGCTACACCTTC. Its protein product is CASSVGGQELVYGYTF.

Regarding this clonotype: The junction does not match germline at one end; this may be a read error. The CDR3 protein is CASSPRAGVLPDTQYF. The CDR3 DNA reads TGTGCTAGCAGCCCACGAGCGGGGGTGCTCCCAGATACGCAGTATTTT. The chain links TRBV7-7 to TRBJ2-3, with TRBD2 identical over 8 bases. The CDR3 runs to 16 residues. From germline, CDR1 is SSHAT and CDR2 FNYEAQ (reference sequence).

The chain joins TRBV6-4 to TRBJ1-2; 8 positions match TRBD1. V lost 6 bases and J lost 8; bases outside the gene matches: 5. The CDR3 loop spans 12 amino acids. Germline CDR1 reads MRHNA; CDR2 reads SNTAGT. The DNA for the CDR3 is TGTGCCAGCAGAGGACAGGGTCTAGGCTACACCTTC. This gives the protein CASRGQGLGYTF.

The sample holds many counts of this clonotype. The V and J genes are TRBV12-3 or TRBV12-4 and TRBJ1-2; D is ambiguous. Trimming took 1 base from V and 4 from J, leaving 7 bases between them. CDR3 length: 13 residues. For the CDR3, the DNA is TGTGCCAGCAGTTTAGGGGGATTCTATGGCTACACCTTC. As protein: CASSLGGFYGYTF.